The present T cell receptor beta chain was sequenced within a study of cytomegalovirus exposure and HLA in healthy donors. Study overall: An early data release held some 85 million unique TCRs from HLA-typed donors. Overall study results and limits: Earlier findings revealed that most TCR beta V segments proved productive either about 87% or about 30% of the time.

Per the germline V gene, CDR1 is SGDLS and CDR2 is YYNGEE. J gave up 2 bases and V 0 bases, and 7 bases lay outside the gene matches. The CDR3 loop spans 16 amino acids. With respect to this clone: Its specificity is not known.

The primer mix had 60 Vbeta and 13 Jbeta primers. Sequencing used immunoSEQ multiplex PCR; TCRdb keeps in-frame clones, though not all of them. The repertoire holds about 160,000 clones, with 60% to 80% as singletons. The chain links TRBV9 to TRBJ2-5; 7 nucleotides align to TRBD2. What was sequenced was PBMCs. This TCR was sampled from a woman aged 45-65 years in good health and CMV-seropositive. The CDR3 region has the DNA TGTGCCAGCAGCGTAGGGGTTGCGGGGGTACAAGAGACCCAGTACTTC. It is translated as CASSVGVAGVQETQYF.